This TCR beta chain was recorded in a study of blood T cell repertoires in COVID-19. Method: immunoSEQ multiplex PCR; TCRdb's copy keeps in-frame clones and lacks some. The table lists 150,000 to 200,000 clones, about 88% of them singletons. The CDR3 extends over 13 amino acids. Between the trimmed V and J ends, which lost 4 bases and 2 bases, there was a span of 8 bases. The germline V gene has CDR1 SGHDN and CDR2 FVKESK. Resolution of symptoms, clearance, or two negative PCRs was present in recovered Cohort 3 donors. The J gene is TRBJ1-2, the V gene TRBV14; tentative D call: TRBD1 (5 bases). What was sequenced was PBMCs or T cells enriched from blood (not recorded which). This sequence was found in a young woman who had recovered from COVID-19. Here the CDR3 reads CASSPDRNYGYTF. For the CDR3, the DNA is TGTGCCAGCAGCCCTGACAGAAACTATGGCTACACCTTC.